What follows is one TCR beta chain and its context. At least ten counts were recorded for this clonotype. The antigen this receptor binds is unknown. Nothing much larger sits one base from this clone, and base qualities are not available. From cysteine to phenylalanine, the CDR3 is 15 amino acids long. Of the read, only the CDR3 DNA is kept; its 45 bases are in frame from base 1. CDR1 and CDR2 were assigned from the germline V gene (reference sequence) as MNHNY and SVGAGI. V ends up 6 bases short and J 8 bases short, with an unmatched junction base count of 10. The roughly 39 donors, aged roughly 6 to 95 years, were systemically healthy Caucasian individuals from Russia. Each donor gave 8 to 10 milliliters of peripheral blood, drawn into EDTA-treated Vacutainer tubes. Ficoll-Paque density-gradient centrifugation was used to isolate PBMCs, with at least 7 million obtained per sample. Trizol reagent was used to extract total RNA from the PBMCs, yielding at least 6 micrograms per sample. Naive CD45RAhigh/CD27high T cell percentages were measured by flow cytometry on a PBMC aliquot from every donor.

This specimen belongs to a study of blood T cells in healthy people across ages (dated by TCRdb to between 2014 and 2017). Study-level background: Template switching captured roughly one uniquely barcoded TCR beta cDNA molecule per two T cells in model experiments. To avoid experimental bias, donors of different ages were spread randomly across the sequencing lanes. For two donors (one aged 18 to 29 and one aged 80 or older), the study analyzed two additional independent replicas of 1 million unique cDNA reads from the same blood draw. Donors were grouped into four age groups: young (average about 15 years), middle-aged (39), aged (62) and long-lived (over 80). The study measured age-related changes in TCR beta repertoire diversity using deep sequencing normalized with unique cDNA molecular identifiers. Overall results and qualifications from the work: Compared with the aged group, more naive CD4+ T cells, fewer expanded clones and increased TCR diversity were shown by the long-lived group, suggesting age selection. Conclusive comparison of naive and antigen-experienced compartments was prevented by the profiling of bulk unsorted PBMCs. Estimates of total diversity from one million sequenced T cells were regarded as lower bounds and underestimates. Observed TCR beta diversity per million T cells fell roughly linearly with age, and a significant reduction was already apparent by age roughly 40. Observed TCR beta diversity correlated strongly with the percentage of naive T cells measured by flow cytometry. Because donor CMV infection status was unknown, age-related changes in expanded clonotypes were potentially confounded.

Receptor libraries were prepared by 5' RACE. Sequencing took place on an Illumina HiSeq 2500. The second PCR ran for about 6 to 12 cycles and used a J-beta primer mix along with a sample-barcoded 5' primer. A template-switch 5' adaptor carrying 12 random nucleotides introduced a unique molecular identifier onto each TCR beta cDNA molecule. Each sample yielded at least 2.5 million CDR3-containing paired-end reads. The Mint cDNA synthesis kit, primed by a TRBC-specific oligonucleotide, was used to synthesize first-strand cDNA from all RNA. Following uracil-DNA glycosylase treatment, all cDNA underwent a first 18-cycle PCR with the universal primers M1SS and BC2_uni_R. The study's own analysis went as follows. For normalization, 1 million high-quality reads, each with a distinct molecular identifier, were randomly selected from each sample. Instead of being binned into consensus sequences, reads with shared molecular identifiers were discarded. MiTCR, run with a Q25 quality threshold and the strictest error-elimination algorithm, handled CDR3 identification, clonotype clustering and error correction. A nonparametric unseen species model with Euler transformation was used to estimate a lower bound on total TCR beta diversity. TCRdb handled the public reads itself, with Q25 trimming in fastp and clone calling in MiXCR, and kept productive beta chains. Every distinct CDR3 protein forms one entry, paired with its most common genes and DNA. Here the V and J calls rest on TCRdb's processing, not on the authors' analysis. The sample table records around 600,000 distinct CDR3 sequences; 40% to 50% of these occur just once. The ten largest account for 20% to 25% of the sample.

The receptor was isolated from a man aged 80 or over in good health. The sequenced sample was blood. The chain is made from TRBV6-6 and TRBJ1-2, with 12 middle bases fitting TRBD1. The DNA sequence is as follows: TGTGCCAGCAGGCGGACCGGGACAGGGGGCGAGGGCTACACCTTC. This yields the protein CASRRTGTGGEGYTF.